What follows are 16 T cell receptor beta chains derived from one specimen sequenced in a study of T cell responses to AZD1222 COVID-19 vaccine. Data came from immunoSEQ multiplex PCR; TCRdb stores just in-frame clones and leaves some out. The sample has about 140,000 clones; 85% to 95% are singletons. Sequencing was performed on peripheral blood, taken on day 0 of AZD1222 vaccination. The receptors here all came from an adult in good health.

CDR3 protein: CASSGEASSLETQYF. Written as DNA, the CDR3 is TGTGCCAGCAGCGGAGAGGCTAGCAGCTTAGAGACCCAGTACTTC. This chain links TRBV11-3 with TRBJ2-5, with D perhaps TRBD2 (5 bases). Germline CDR1 SGHNT, CDR2 YENEEA. Trimming took off 5 bases at V and 4 bases at J, with 17 bases between the two ends. The CDR3 sequence is 15 residues long.

The rearrangement links TRBV5-5 to TRBJ1-2, with a possible D match to TRBD1 (5 bases). The V end lost 4 bases, the J end lost 5 bases, and 12 bases lay between the germline ends. This CDR3 has 13 amino acids. The V gene's germline CDR1 is SGHKS and CDR2 YYEKEE (reference sequence). In nucleotides, the CDR3 is TGTGCCAGCAGCGCCGGGACGGCTTATGGCTACACCTTC. It encodes CASSAGTAYGYTF.

The genes are TRBV6-1 and TRBJ1-6, with unresolved D. Germline-derived CDR1 and CDR2 are MNHNS and SASEGT. Trimming cost V 3 bases and J 5 bases, with 11 bases left between them. This CDR3 has 15 residues. Here the CDR3 DNA reads TGTGCCAGCAGTGAGTTTGGGAGCAATAATTCACCCCTCCACTTT. This gives the protein CASSEFGSNNSPLHF.

J is TRBJ1-1 and V is TRBV24-1, with 9 bases matching TRBD1. Per germline, CDR1 KGHDR and CDR2 SFDVKD. This CDR3 comprises 14 residues. J gave up 7 bases and V 4 bases, and 6 bases lay outside the gene matches. The CDR3 protein is CATSDPLTGGEAFF. CDR3 bases: TGTGCCACCAGTGACCCCCTGACAGGGGGTGAAGCTTTCTTT.

This chain links TRBV2 with TRBJ1-2; 7 bases are shared with TRBD1. The germline V gene has CDR1 SNHLY and CDR2 FYNNEI. The CDR3 has 15 amino acids. V lost 7 bases and J lost 7; bases outside the gene matches: 15. The chain's CDR3 is CASMAQLRQGGGYTF. In nucleotides, the CDR3 is TGTGCCAGCATGGCCCAACTTCGACAGGGTGGTGGCTACACCTTC.

The chain couples TRBV25-1 to TRBJ1-2; D remains unclear. V lost 10 bases, J lost 6 bases, and 15 bases lay in between. The CDR3 is 12 amino acids. Germline V gene data show CDR1 as MGHDK and CDR2 as SYGVNS. As DNA, the CDR3 is TGTGCCACCCATAATCCCTCCCATGGCTACACCTTC. Encoded protein: CATHNPSHGYTF.

The V call is TRBV29-1, the J call TRBJ2-3; D might be TRBD1 (6 bases). The CDR3 sequence is 12 residues long. Trimming shortened V by 7 bases and J by 7 bases, and 15 bases separated the two germline ends. Germline loops: CDR1 SQVTM, CDR2 ANQGSEA. CDR3 coding DNA: TGCAGCGGCAGACAGGTAGAAAATACGCAGTATTTT. Amino acids: CSGRQVENTQYF.

V is TRBV5-5 and J is TRBJ1-3; D not certain. This CDR3 has 12 amino acids. V was clipped by 4 bases and J by 3 bases, with 5 bases between them. From germline, CDR1 is SGHKS and CDR2 YYEKEE (reference sequence). The CDR3, as DNA: TGTGCCAGCAGCCGCATTGGAAACACCATATATTTT. Encoded protein: CASSRIGNTIYF.

The chain joins TRBV7-2 to TRBJ1-2; D ambiguous. This CDR3 is 15 amino acids long. Germline loops: CDR1 SGHTA, CDR2 FQGNSA. V shed 5 bases and J shed 1 base, with 14 bases lying between them. In DNA, the CDR3 is TGTGCCAGCAGCACTCGACTCCGACATAACTATGGCTACACCTTC. The encoded protein is CASSTRLRHNYGYTF.

The V gene is TRBV5-1, the J gene TRBJ2-3; D remains unclear. CDR1 is SGHRS and CDR2 is YFSETQ in the germline V gene. The V end lost 3 bases, the J end lost 2 bases, and 13 bases lay between the germline ends. The CDR3 is made up of 15 amino acids. The CDR3 nucleotides are TGCGCCAGCAGCTCGGGTCCCCTCGACACAGATACGCAGTATTTT. Translated: CASSSGPLDTDTQYF.

The DNA of the CDR3 is TGTGCCAGCAGCCCCATTGGACAGGGAGGACACAATGAGCAGTTCTTC. Amino acids: CASSPIGQGGHNEQFF. This chain joins TRBV5-6 and TRBJ2-1; 8 bases align to TRBD1. CDR1 and CDR2 from the germline V gene are SGHDT and YYEEEE. The CDR3 covers 16 residues. V was clipped by 4 bases and J by 5 bases; unmatched bases: 11.

This chain uses TRBV2 with TRBJ1-5; D might be TRBD1 (5 bases). Germline assignment: CDR1 SNHLY and CDR2 FYNNEI. The CDR3 has 15 amino acids. The V end was cut by 0 bases, the J end by 6 bases, with 12 bases between. DNA of the CDR3: TGTGCCAGCAGTGAAGCCGGGACTACGGGTCAGCCCCAGCATTTT. As protein: CASSEAGTTGQPQHF.

The rearrangement links TRBV7-3 to TRBJ2-1; possibly TRBD1 for D (5 bases). Per the germline V gene, CDR1 is SGHTA and CDR2 is FQGTGA. The V and J ends lost 2 bases and 5 bases respectively, with 10 bases between them. The CDR3 loop spans 14 amino acids. The CDR3 is CASSLDRHNNEQFF. The CDR3 DNA sequence: TGTGCCAGCAGCTTAGACAGACACAACAATGAGCAGTTCTTC.

V gene TRBV28 combines with J gene TRBJ2-7, with D perhaps being TRBD1 or TRBD2 (5 bases each). The CDR3 is made up of 14 amino acids. Trimming pared 8 bases from V and 0 bases from J, leaving 14 bases between. Germline V lookup: CDR1 MDHEN, CDR2 SYDVKM. The CDR3 reads CASGAPGSSYEQYF. The DNA for the CDR3 is TGTGCCAGCGGGGCTCCGGGGAGCTCCTACGAGCAGTACTTC.

The chain employs TRBV28 and TRBJ2-5; D assignment may be TRBD1 or TRBD2 (7 bases each). This CDR3 contains 16 residues. The V end was cut by 3 bases, the J end by 1 base, with 15 bases between. Germline assignment: CDR1 MDHEN and CDR2 SYDVKM. The CDR3 spells CASSFGGGTAQETQYF. The DNA of the CDR3 is TGTGCCAGCAGTTTTGGGGGGGGGACAGCCCAAGAGACCCAGTACTTC. The full variable domain, completed using reference TRBV28 and TRBJ2-5, is DVKVTQSSRYLVKRTGEKVFLECVQDMDHENMFWYRQDPGLGLRLIYFSYDVKMKEKGDIPEGYSVSREKKERFSLILESASTNQTSMYLCASSFGGGTAQETQYFGPGTRLLVL.

The chain joins TRBV28 to TRBJ2-2; 12 nucleotides match TRBD2. Germline-derived CDR1 and CDR2 are MDHEN and SYDVKM. This CDR3 has 17 residues. With V trimmed by 5 bases and J by 6 bases, 10 bases remained unmatched. CDR3 loop: CASSPPSTSGGSGELFF. In DNA, the CDR3 is TGTGCCAGCAGTCCCCCATCGACTAGCGGGGGATCCGGGGAGCTGTTTTTT.